This T cell receptor beta chain was obtained from a study of siplizumab effects on memory and regulatory T cells. Clones were sequenced by immunoSEQ multiplex PCR, and TCRdb holds only the in-frame ones, with some missing. The table has some 120,000 clones, around 94% seen once. The trim removed 0 bases at V and 3 bases at J, leaving 10 bases unmatched. Germline V gives CDR1 SGHKS, CDR2 YYEKEE (reference sequence). CDR3 length: 17 amino acids. What was sequenced was non-Treg CD4+ T cells sorted from blood. The clonotype originates from a human donor in good health. J is TRBJ1-1 and V is TRBV5-5; TRBD1 matches at 8 bases. The DNA for the CDR3 is TGTGCCAGCAGCTTGGCCCCTGGACAGGGAGGGGACACTGAAGCTTTCTTT. Amino acids: CASSLAPGQGGDTEAFF.